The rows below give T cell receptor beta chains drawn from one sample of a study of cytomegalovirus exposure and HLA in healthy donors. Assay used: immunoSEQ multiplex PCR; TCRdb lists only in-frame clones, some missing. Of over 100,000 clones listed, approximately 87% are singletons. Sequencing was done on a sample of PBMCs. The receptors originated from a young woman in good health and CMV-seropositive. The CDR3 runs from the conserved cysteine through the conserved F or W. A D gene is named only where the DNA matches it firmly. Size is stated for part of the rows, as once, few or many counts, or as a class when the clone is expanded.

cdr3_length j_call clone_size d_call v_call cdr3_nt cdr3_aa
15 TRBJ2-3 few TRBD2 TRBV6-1 TGTGCCAGCAGTGAATTGGGAGGGGGCACAGATACGCAGTATTTT CASSELGGGTDTQYF
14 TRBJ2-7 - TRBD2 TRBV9 TGTGCCAGCAGCCACGGACTAGCGGGAGGCGAGCAGTACTTC CASSHGLAGGEQYF
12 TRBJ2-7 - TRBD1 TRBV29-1 TGCAGCGTGGGACAGGGAACCTACGAGCAGTACTTC CSVGQGTYEQYF
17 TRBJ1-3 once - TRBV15 TGTGCCACCAGCAGAGAGTTTACAAGGAGTACAGGAAACACCATATATTTT CATSREFTRSTGNTIYF
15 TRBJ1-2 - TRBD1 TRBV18 TGTGCCAGCTCACCAAATGGACAGGCCCTCTATGGCTACACCTTC CASSPNGQALYGYTF
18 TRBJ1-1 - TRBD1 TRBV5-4 TGTGCCAGCAGCTGGGTCCGGGACAGGGGGATTTGGGACACTGAAGCTTTCTTT CASSWVRDRGIWDTEAFF
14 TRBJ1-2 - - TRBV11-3 TGTGCCAGCAGCTTAGATTCCCAGGGCTATGGCTACACCTTC CASSLDSQGYGYTF
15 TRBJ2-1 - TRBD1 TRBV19 TGTGCCAGTAGTATAGTGGGACAGGGGGGGAATGAGCAGTTCTTC CASSIVGQGGNEQFF
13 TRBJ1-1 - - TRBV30 TGTGCCTGGAGTGTATCACAGAACACTGAAGCTTTCTTT CAWSVSQNTEAFF
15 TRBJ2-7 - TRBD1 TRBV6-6 TGTGCCAGCAGTTCCGCCGGGACAGGGGGCGACGAGCAGTACTTC CASSSAGTGGDEQYF
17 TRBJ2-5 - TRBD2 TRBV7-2 TGTGCCAGCAGCCTGGGACTAGCGGGAGTTCGCGGGGAGACCCAGTACTTC CASSLGLAGVRGETQYF
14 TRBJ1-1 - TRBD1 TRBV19 TGTGCCAGTAGTATGACAGGGATGAACACTGAAGCTTTCTTT CASSMTGMNTEAFF
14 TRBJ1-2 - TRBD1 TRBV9 TGTGCCAGCAGCGTATATCAGGGGGCATACGGCTACACCTTC CASSVYQGAYGYTF
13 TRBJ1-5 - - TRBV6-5 TGTGCCAGCAGTTACTCGACTGGAAAGCCCCAGCATTTT CASSYSTGKPQHF
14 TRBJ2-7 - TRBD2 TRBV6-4 TGTGCCCACGGGCTAGCGGGTTACTCCTACGAGCAGTACTTC CAHGLAGYSYEQYF
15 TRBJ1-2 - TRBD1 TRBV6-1 TGTGCCAGCAGTGAAGCGGCAGGGACAGGTGGTGGCTACACCTTC CASSEAAGTGGGYTF
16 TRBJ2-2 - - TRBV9 TGTGCCAGCAGCCTCTCCGGGACTTCCTTCACCGGGGAGCTGTTTTTT CASSLSGTSFTGELFF
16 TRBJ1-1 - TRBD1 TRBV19 TGTGCCAGTACAACCCGGGACAGCACCCTGAACACTGAAGCTTTCTTT CASTTRDSTLNTEAFF